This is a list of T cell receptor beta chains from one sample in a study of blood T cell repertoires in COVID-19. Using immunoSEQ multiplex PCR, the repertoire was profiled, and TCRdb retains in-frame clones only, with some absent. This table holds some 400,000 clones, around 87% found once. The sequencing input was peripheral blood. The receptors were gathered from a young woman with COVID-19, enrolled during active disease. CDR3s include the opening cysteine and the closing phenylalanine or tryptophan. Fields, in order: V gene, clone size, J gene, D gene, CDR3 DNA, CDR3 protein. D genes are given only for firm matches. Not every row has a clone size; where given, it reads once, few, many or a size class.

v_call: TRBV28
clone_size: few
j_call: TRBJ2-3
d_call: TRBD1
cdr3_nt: TGTGCCACGTGGGACAGGGGTTTTACAGATACGCAGTATTTT
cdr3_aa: CATWDRGFTDTQYF

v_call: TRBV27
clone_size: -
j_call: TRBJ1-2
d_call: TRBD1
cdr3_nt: TGTGCCAGCAGTTTTACCGGGACAGGGGATTCTAACTATGGCTACACCTTC
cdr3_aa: CASSFTGTGDSNYGYTF

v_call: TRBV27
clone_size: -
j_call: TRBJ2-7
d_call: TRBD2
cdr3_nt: TGTGCCAGCAGTTCCTGGGAGGGTCAAGACGAGCAGTACTTC
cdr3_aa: CASSSWEGQDEQYF

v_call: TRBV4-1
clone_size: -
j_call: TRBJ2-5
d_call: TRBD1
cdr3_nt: TGCGCCAGCAGCCAGAGGGACAGGGGGGGGGAGACCCAGTACTTC
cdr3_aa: CASSQRDRGGETQYF

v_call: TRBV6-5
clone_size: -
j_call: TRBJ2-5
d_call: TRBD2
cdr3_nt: TGTGCCAGCAGTCGACTAGCGGGAGTCGAGACCCAGTACTTC
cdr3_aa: CASSRLAGVETQYF

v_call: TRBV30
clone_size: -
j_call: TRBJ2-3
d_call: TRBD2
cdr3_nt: TGTGCCTGGAGTGAGCTAGCGGGGATAACAGATACGCAGTATTTT
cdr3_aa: CAWSELAGITDTQYF

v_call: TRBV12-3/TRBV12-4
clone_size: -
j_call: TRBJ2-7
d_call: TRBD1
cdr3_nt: TGTGCCAGCAGAAGGGACAGGGCTCGCGAGCAGTACTTC
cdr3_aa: CASRRDRAREQYF

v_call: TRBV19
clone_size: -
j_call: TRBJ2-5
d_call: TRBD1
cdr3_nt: TGTGCCAGTAGTATAAAGGCCTGGGACAGGAGGGGAGAGACCCAGTACTTC
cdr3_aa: CASSIKAWDRRGETQYF

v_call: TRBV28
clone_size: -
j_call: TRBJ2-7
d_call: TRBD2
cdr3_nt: TGTGCCAGCAGTTCCCCTTCGGTGCGGGAGGTCTACGAGCAGTACTTC
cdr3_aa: CASSSPSVREVYEQYF

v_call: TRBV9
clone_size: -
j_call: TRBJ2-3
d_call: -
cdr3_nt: TGTGCCAGCAGCGTTGATCAGAGCACAGATACGCAGTATTTT
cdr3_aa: CASSVDQSTDTQYF

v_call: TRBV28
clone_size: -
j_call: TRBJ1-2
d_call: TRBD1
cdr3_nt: TGTGCCAGCAGTTCAACTTTTGGGACAGGGGGCCGACTATGGGGCTACACCTTC
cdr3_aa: CASSSTFGTGGRLWGYTF

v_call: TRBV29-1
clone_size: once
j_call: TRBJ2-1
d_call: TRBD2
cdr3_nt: TGCAGCGTTTTCCTAGCGGATTCCTACAATGAGCAGTTCTTC
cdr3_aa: CSVFLADSYNEQFF

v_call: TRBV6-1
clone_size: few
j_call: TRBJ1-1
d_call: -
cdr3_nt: TGTGCCAGCAGTGAACAGGGGCGGACGAACACTGAAGCTTTCTTT
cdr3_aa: CASSEQGRTNTEAFF

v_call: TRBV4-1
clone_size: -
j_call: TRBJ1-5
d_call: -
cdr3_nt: TGCGCCAGTAGAGGGTTCGGTTGGAATCAGCCCCAGCATTTT
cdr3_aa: CASRGFGWNQPQHF

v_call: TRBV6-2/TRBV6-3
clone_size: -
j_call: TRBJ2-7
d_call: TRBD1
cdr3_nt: TGTGCCAGCAGTTCTGGGACAGGGGGCGAGCAGTACTTC
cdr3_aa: CASSSGTGGEQYF

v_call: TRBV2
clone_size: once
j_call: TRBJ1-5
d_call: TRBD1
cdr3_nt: TGTGCCAGCGGCCGGGACAGGGACAATCAGCCCCAGCATTTT
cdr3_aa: CASGRDRDNQPQHF

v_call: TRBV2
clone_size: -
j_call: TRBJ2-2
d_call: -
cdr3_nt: TGTGCCAGCAGCTTAAAGCAGGAAGCCGGGGAGCTGTTTTTT
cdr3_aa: CASSLKQEAGELFF

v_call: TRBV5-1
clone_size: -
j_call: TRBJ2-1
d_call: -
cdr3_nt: TGCGCCAGCAGCTCCCGGGAGACTGGGAATGAGCAGTTCTTC
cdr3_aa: CASSSRETGNEQFF

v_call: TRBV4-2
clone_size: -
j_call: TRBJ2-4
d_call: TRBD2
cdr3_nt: TGTGCCAGCAGCCAAGCAGCGGGGCTAGCCAAAAACATTCAGTACTTC
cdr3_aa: CASSQAAGLAKNIQYF

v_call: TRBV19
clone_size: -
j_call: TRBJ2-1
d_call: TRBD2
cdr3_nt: TGTGCCAGTAGTATATCATTCCCTAGCGGGAGTTTGCGCAATGAGCAGTTCTTC
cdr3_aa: CASSISFPSGSLRNEQFF

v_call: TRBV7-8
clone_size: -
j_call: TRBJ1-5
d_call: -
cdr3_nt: TGTGCCAGCAGCCCCGTTGGCCCAGCCCAGCATTTT
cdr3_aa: CASSPVGPAQHF

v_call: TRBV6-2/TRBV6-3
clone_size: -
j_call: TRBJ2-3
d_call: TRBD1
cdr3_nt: TGTGCCAGCAGTTTGGGACAGGGGGCGGATACGCAGTATTTT
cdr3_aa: CASSLGQGADTQYF

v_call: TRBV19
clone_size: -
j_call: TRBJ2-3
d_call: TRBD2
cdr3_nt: TGTGCCAGTAGTATACTACTAGCGGGGTCGCAGTATTTT
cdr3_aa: CASSILLAGSQYF

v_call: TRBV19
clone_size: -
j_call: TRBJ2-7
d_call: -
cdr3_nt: TGTGCCAGTAGTATAACGGGAGCATACGAGCAGTACTTC
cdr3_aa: CASSITGAYEQYF

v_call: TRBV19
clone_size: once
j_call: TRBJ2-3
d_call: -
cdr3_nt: TGTGCCAGTACCTTGAGAGGGAGCACAGATACGCAGTATTTT
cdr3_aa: CASTLRGSTDTQYF

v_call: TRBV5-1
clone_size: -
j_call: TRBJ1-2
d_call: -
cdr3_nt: TGCGCCAGCAGCCGAAGGGATCTGGGAGGGTATGGCTACACCTTC
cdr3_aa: CASSRRDLGGYGYTF

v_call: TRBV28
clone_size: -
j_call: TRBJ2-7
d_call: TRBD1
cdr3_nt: TGTGCCAGCAGTTTCCGGGACAGAAGCTACGAGCAGTACTTC
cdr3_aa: CASSFRDRSYEQYF

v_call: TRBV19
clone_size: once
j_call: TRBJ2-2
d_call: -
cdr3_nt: TGTGCCAGTAGTCCCAAAGCGAGAGGAACCGGGGAGCTGTTTTTT
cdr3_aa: CASSPKARGTGELFF

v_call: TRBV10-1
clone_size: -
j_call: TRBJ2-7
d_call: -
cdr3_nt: TGCGCCAGCAGTGATCCACCGGGGTACGAGCAGTACTTC
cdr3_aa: CASSDPPGYEQYF

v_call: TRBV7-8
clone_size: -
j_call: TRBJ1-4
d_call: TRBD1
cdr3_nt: TGTGCCAGCAGCTTTCTGGCCCGGGGGCGACAGGGCGGCGAAAAACTGTTTTTT
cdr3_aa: CASSFLARGRQGGEKLFF

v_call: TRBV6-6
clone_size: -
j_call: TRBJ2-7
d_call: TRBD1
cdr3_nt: TGTGCCAGCAGCCGTGAACAGGGGGCCTACCCCGACCAGCAGTACTTC
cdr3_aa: CASSREQGAYPDQQYF

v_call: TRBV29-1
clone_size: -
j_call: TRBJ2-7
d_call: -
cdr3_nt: TGCAGCGTAAGCAGGGACTACGAGCAGTACTTC
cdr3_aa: CSVSRDYEQYF

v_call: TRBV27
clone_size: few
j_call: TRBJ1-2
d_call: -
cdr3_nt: TGTGCCAGCAGTTTGAACAGTAACTATGGCTACACCTTC
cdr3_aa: CASSLNSNYGYTF

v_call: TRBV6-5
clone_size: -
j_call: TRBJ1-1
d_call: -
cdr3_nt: TGTGCCAGCAGTTACTCGACGACGGGCACTGAAGCTTTCTTT
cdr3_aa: CASSYSTTGTEAFF

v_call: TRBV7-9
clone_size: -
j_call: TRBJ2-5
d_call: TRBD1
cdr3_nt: TGTGCCAGCAGCCGCGACAGGGAACCAGAGACCCAGTACTTC
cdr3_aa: CASSRDREPETQYF

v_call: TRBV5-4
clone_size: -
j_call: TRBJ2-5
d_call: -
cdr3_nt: TGTGCCAGCAGCGGTACTCAAGCGAAGACCCAGTACTTC
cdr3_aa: CASSGTQAKTQYF

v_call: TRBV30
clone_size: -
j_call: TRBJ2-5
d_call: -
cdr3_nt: TGTGCCTGGAGTGGGCAGACCTCGGGGACCCAGTACTTC
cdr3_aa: CAWSGQTSGTQYF

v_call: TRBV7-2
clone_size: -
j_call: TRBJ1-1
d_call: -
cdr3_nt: TGTGCCAGCAGGCGAAGCAGGGGCACTGAAGCTTTCTTT
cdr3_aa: CASRRSRGTEAFF

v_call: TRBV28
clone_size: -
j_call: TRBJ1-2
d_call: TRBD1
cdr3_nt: TGTGCCAGCACGAAGGCACAGGGGTTCTATGGCTACACCTTC
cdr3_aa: CASTKAQGFYGYTF

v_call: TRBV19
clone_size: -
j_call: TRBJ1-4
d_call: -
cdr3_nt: TGTGCCAGTAGACGGACTAATGAAAAACTGTTTTTT
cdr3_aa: CASRRTNEKLFF

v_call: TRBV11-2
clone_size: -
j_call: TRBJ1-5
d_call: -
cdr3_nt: TGTGCCAGCAGCTTAACAGGGTCACAGCCCCAGCATTTT
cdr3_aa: CASSLTGSQPQHF

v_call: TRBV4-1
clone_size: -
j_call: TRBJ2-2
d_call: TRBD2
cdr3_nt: TGCGCCAGCAGCCAAGATATTAGGCTAGCGGGAGGGCCGGGAACCGGGGAGCTGTTTTTT
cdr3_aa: CASSQDIRLAGGPGTGELFF

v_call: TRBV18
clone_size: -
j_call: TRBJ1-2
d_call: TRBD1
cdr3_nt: TGTGCCAGCTCACCATTGGACAGGGGCGTCTATGGCTACACCTTC
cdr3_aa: CASSPLDRGVYGYTF